The next 14 T cell receptor beta chains were all read from a single sample in a study of shared clonotypes between healthy human individuals. TCRdb keeps only in-frame clones here, not all; method: immunoSEQ multiplex PCR. Of millions of clones listed, 85% to 95% are singletons. Sequencing used naive CD4+ T cells from PBMCs. Subset in this sample: CD45RA+ positively selected. The receptor source for this set is a man between 18 and 29 years old in good health. Some clones in this sample may be carry-over from other donors' samples.

Remarks on this clone: Different DNA sequences within this sample yield the same CDR3. V is TRBV11-2 and J is TRBJ2-3, with TRBD2 matching over 8 bases. The V segment lost 5 bases and the J segment 3 bases; nucleotides outside the gene matches: 4. The CDR3 loop spans 14 amino acids. Germline V CDR1 and CDR2: SGHAT, FQNNGV. For the CDR3, the DNA is TGTGCCAGCAGCCCTACTAGCGGTACAGATACGCAGTATTTT. Amino acid sequence: CASSPTSGTDTQYF.

The chain couples TRBV7-2 to TRBJ2-2; 7 positions match TRBD2. The CDR3 sequence is 16 residues long. Germline V lookup: CDR1 SGHTA, CDR2 FQGNSA. The V segment lost 5 bases and the J segment 4 bases; nucleotides outside the gene matches: 10. The DNA for the CDR3 is TGTGCCAGCAGCCCCCGGGTGGGAGGGACCACCGGGGAGCTGTTTTTT. This translates into CASSPRVGGTTGELFF.

This chain links TRBV7-2 with TRBJ1-2; 7 nucleotides match TRBD1. Germline V gives CDR1 SGHTA, CDR2 FQGNSA. There are 14 residues in the CDR3. Trimming cost V 6 bases and J 6 bases; bases outside gene matches: 10. CDR3 coding DNA: TGTGCCAGCAGTGTGAAACAGGGGTCGGATGGCTACACCTTC. This sequence encodes CASSVKQGSDGYTF. Combining the CDR3 with reference TRBV7-2 and TRBJ1-2 gives the whole variable domain GAGVSQSPSNKVTEKGKDVELRCDPISGHTALYWYRQSLGQGLEFLIYFQGNSAPDKSGLPSDRFSAERTGGSVSTLTIQRTQQEDSAVYLCASSVKQGSDGYTFGSGTRLTVV.

The chain carries TRBV7-9 and TRBJ2-1; TRBD2 agrees at 7 bases. The V segment lost 7 bases and the J segment 7 bases; nucleotides outside the gene matches: 13. Germline loops: CDR1 SEHNR, CDR2 FQNEAQ (reference sequence). The CDR3 totals 15 residues. The CDR3 sequence is CASMRGAGVRNEQFF. In nucleotides, the CDR3 is TGTGCCAGCATGCGAGGGGCGGGAGTCAGAAATGAGCAGTTCTTC.

The chain combines TRBV7-3 with TRBJ2-3, with 8 bases lining up with TRBD2. V gave up 10 bases and J gave up 0 bases; unmatched junction bases: 6. The CDR3 runs to 14 residues. Germline CDR1 SGHTA, CDR2 FQGTGA. CDR3: CANISGKSTDTQYF. DNA for the CDR3: TGTGCCAATATTAGCGGGAAAAGCACAGATACGCAGTATTTT.

The gene calls are TRBV2 and TRBJ1-4, with D unresolved. V lost 5 bases and J 8 bases, leaving 15 bases between the germline ends. This CDR3 has 14 residues. Germline assignment: CDR1 SNHLY and CDR2 FYNNEI. The CDR3 sequence: CASSRPLHGEKLFF. The CDR3 nucleotides read TGTGCCAGCAGTAGACCTCTCCACGGGGAAAAACTGTTTTTT.

The V call is TRBV5-4, the J call TRBJ2-7, with D tentatively TRBD2 (6 bases). V gave up 0 bases and J gave up 2 bases, with 12 bases separating them. Germline V gives CDR1 SGHNT, CDR2 YYREEE (reference sequence). The CDR3 is 15 amino acids. CDR3 sequence: CASSLAASETYEQYF. CDR3 bases: TGTGCCAGCAGCTTGGCGGCTAGCGAAACCTACGAGCAGTACTTC.

The count of this clone is one. This chain uses TRBV5-4 with TRBJ2-3, with 8 bases lining up with TRBD2. The CDR3 is made up of 15 amino acids. The germline CDR1 and CDR2 sequences are SGHNT and YYREEE (reference sequence). V shed 7 bases, J shed 1 base, and the junction held 8 bases outside the gene matches. The CDR3 is CASYNGGGGTDTQYF. The CDR3 DNA sequence: TGTGCCAGCTACAACGGGGGGGGAGGCACAGATACGCAGTATTTT.

The rearrangement links TRBV29-1 to TRBJ1-2, with D maybe TRBD1 (6 bases). The CDR3 extends over 11 amino acids. Trimming stripped 7 bases from V and 6 bases from J, with 12 bases between. Germline assignment: CDR1 SQVTM and CDR2 ANQGSEA. DNA of the CDR3: TGCAGCGACCAAACAGGGAATGGCTACACCTTC. Its protein is CSDQTGNGYTF.

The rearrangement joins TRBV2 to TRBJ2-2, with TRBD2 identical over 8 bases. CDR3 size: 18 residues. The J segment lost 10 bases and the V segment lost 2 bases, leaving 18 bases of the junction unmatched. In germline, CDR1 is SNHLY, CDR2 FYNNEI. The CDR3 DNA sequence: TGTGCCAGCAGTGAATGGGGGAGGGCGGGAGGCCTACTGACGGAGCTGTTTTTT. Its protein product is CASSEWGRAGGLLTELFF.

This chain connects TRBV4-3 to TRBJ1-1; D perhaps matches TRBD1 (5 bases). V was clipped by 0 bases and J by 4 bases, with 12 bases between them. This CDR3 region has 15 residues. Germline V gene lookup returns CDR1 LGHNA and CDR2 YSLEER. The CDR3 reads CASSQEGGETTEAFF. CDR3 in DNA: TGCGCCAGCAGCCAAGAGGGAGGGGAAACCACTGAAGCTTTCTTT.

Notes on this clone: The same CDR3 can be traced to other DNA sequences in this sample. The chain links TRBV5-1 to TRBJ2-6; D not certain. The CDR3 is 16 residues long. V lost 0 bases, J lost 0 bases, and 7 bases lay in between. CDR1 SGHRS and CDR2 YFSETQ come from the germline V gene. CDR3 protein: CASSLGPISGANVLTF. CDR3 nucleotide sequence: TGCGCCAGCAGCTTGGGGCCTATCTCTGGGGCCAACGTCCTGACTTTC.

The chain couples TRBV7-9 to TRBJ2-2, with 10 nucleotides matching TRBD1. In germline, CDR1 is SEHNR, CDR2 FQNEAQ (reference sequence). This CDR3 has 17 residues. V lost 3 bases, J lost 4 bases, and 8 bases stayed unmatched. As DNA, the CDR3 is TGTGCCAGCAGCTTCCGCTCGGGACAGGGGATCACCGGGGAGCTGTTTTTT. This gives the protein CASSFRSGQGITGELFF.

The V call is TRBV27, the J call TRBJ2-5; D perhaps matches TRBD2 (5 bases). From germline, CDR1 is MNHEY and CDR2 SMNVEV (reference sequence). The V and J ends lost 3 bases and 7 bases respectively, with 12 bases between them. This CDR3 is 13 amino acids long. DNA for the CDR3: TGTGCCAGCAGTTTTCGGAGGATGGGGACCCAGTACTTC. Translated: CASSFRRMGTQYF.